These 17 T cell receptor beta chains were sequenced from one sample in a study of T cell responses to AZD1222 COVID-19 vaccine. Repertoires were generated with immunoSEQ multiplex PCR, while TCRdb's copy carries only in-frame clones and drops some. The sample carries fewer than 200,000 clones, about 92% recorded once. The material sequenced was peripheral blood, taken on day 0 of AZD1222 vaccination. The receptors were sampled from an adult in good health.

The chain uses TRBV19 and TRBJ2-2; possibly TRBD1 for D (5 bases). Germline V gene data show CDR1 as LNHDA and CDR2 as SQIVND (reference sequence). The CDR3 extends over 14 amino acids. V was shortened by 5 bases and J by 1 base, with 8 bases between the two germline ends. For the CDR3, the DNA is TGTGCCAGTAGTCACAGGCAGAACACCGGGGAGCTGTTTTTT. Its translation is CASSHRQNTGELFF.

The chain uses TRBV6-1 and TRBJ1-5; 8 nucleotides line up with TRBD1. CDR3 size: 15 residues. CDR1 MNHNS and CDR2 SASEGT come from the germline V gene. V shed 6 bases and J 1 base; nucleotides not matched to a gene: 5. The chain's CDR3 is CASSLGQGSNQPQHF. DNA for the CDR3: TGTGCCAGCAGCCTCGGACAGGGAAGCAATCAGCCCCAGCATTTT.

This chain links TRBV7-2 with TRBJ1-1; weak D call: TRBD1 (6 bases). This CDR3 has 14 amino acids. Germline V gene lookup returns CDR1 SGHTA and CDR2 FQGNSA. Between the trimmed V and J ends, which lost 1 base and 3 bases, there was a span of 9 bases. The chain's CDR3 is CASSLGYRDTEAFF. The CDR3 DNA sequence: TGTGCCAGCAGCTTAGGGTACAGGGACACTGAAGCTTTCTTT.

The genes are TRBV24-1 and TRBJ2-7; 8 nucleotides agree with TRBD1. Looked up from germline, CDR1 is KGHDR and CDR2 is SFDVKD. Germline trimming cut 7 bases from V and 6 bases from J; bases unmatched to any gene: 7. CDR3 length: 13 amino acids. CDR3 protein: CATSGRGLGEQYF. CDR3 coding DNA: TGTGCCACCAGCGGCAGGGGGCTGGGCGAGCAGTACTTC.

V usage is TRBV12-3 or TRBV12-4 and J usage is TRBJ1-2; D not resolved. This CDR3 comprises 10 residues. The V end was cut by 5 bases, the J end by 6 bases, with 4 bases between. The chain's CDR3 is CASSPDGYTF. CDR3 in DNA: TGTGCCAGCAGTCCCGATGGCTACACCTTC.

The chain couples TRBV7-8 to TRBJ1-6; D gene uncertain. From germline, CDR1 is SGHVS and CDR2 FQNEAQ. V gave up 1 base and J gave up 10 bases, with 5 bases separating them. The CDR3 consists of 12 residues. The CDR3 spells CASSLEGSPLHF. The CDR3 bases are TGTGCCAGCAGCTTAGAGGGCTCACCCCTCCACTTT.

CDR3 nucleotide sequence: TGTGCCAGCAGTGAAACAGGGACGGTCTATGGCTACACCTTC. Residues: CASSETGTVYGYTF. The chain combines TRBV6-1 with TRBJ1-2, with a tentative D call TRBD1 (6 bases). V dropped 2 bases and J dropped 4 bases, with 11 bases sitting between them. The V gene's germline CDR1 is MNHNS and CDR2 SASEGT. This CDR3 is 14 amino acids long.

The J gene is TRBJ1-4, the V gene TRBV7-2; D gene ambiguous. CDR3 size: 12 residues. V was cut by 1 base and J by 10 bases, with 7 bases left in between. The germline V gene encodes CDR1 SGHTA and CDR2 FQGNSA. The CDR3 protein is CASSLEVRKLFF. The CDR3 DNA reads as TGTGCCAGCAGCTTAGAGGTGAGAAAACTGTTTTTT.

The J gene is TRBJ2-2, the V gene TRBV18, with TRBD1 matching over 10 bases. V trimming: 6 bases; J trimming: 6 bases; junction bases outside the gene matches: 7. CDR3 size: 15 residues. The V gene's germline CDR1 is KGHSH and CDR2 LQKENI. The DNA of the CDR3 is TGTGCCAGCTCCCCCGGGACAGGGGTTTCCGGGGAGCTGTTTTTT. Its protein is CASSPGTGVSGELFF.

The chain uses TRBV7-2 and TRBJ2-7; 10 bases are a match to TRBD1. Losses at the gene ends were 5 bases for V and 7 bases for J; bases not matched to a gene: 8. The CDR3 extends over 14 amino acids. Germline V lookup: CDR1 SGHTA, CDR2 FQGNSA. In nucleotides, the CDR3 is TGTGCCAGCAGCCAGACAGGGGGCTCGGGAGAGCAGTACTTC. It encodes CASSQTGGSGEQYF.

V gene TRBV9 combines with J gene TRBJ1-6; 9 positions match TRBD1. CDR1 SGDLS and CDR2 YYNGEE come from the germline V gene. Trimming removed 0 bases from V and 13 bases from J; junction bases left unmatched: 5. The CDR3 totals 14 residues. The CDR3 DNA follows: TGTGCCAGCAGCGTAGGGGGACAGGGCTCGCCCCTCCACTTT. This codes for CASSVGGQGSPLHF.

CDR3 DNA: TGTGCCAGCAGCGTAACGGGCACGGTCCCTAACTATGGCTACACCTTC. Translation: CASSVTGTVPNYGYTF. The chain combines TRBV9 with TRBJ1-2; no reliable D call. The CDR3 length is 16 residues. V shed 1 base and J shed 0 bases, with 13 bases lying between them. Germline V CDR1 and CDR2: SGDLS, YYNGEE.

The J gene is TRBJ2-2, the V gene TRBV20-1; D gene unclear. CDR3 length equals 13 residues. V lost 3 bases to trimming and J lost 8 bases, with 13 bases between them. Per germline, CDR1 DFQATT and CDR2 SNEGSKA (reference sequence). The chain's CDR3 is CSASPTTPGELFF. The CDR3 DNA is TGCAGTGCTAGTCCGACAACCCCAGGGGAGCTGTTTTTT.

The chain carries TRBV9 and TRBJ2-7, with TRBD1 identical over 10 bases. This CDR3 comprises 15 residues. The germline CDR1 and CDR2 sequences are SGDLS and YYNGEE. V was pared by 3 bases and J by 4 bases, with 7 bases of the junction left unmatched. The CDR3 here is CASSATGQGGYEQYF. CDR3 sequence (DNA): TGTGCCAGCAGCGCAACCGGACAGGGGGGGTACGAGCAGTACTTC.

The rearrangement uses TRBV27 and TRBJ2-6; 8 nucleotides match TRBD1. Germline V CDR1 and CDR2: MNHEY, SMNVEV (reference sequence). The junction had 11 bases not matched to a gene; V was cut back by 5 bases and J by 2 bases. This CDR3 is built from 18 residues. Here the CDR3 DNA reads TGTGCCAGCAGTCTCCGGGACAGGTTGAAAACTGGGGCCAACGTCCTGACTTTC. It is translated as CASSLRDRLKTGANVLTF.

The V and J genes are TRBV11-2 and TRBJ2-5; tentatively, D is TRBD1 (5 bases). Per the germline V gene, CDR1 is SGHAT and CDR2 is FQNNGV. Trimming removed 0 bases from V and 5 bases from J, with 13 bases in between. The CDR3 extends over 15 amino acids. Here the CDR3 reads CASSLEVTAFETQYF. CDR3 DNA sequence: TGTGCCAGCAGCTTAGAGGTGACAGCATTTGAGACCCAGTACTTC.

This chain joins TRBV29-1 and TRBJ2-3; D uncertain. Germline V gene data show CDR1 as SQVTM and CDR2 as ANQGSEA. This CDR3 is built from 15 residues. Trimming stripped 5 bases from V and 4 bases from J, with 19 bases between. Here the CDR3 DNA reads TGCAGCGTTAGGGCAGTGGGGAAGTTCGCAGATACGCAGTATTTT. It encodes CSVRAVGKFADTQYF.